Below are 13 T cell receptor beta chains sequenced from a single sample in a study of cytomegalovirus exposure and HLA in healthy donors. PCR primers comprised 60 Vbeta and 13 Jbeta primers. The assay was immunoSEQ multiplex PCR, and TCRdb's table has in-frame clones only and misses some. The table includes hundreds of thousands of clones, around 84% detected once. Source material: PBMCs. The receptors were sampled from a girl aged 2 to 10 in good health and CMV-seronegative.

Comment on this clone: The germline gene is not matched at one end of the junction; a read error may be the cause. The chain joins TRBV11-2 to TRBJ1-4, with 9 bases lining up with TRBD1. Germline V lookup: CDR1 SGHAT, CDR2 FQNNGV. The CDR3 is made up of 15 amino acids. The CDR3 bases are TGTGCCAGCAGCGCCGGGACAGGGAAAGGGGAAAAACTGCTTTTT. It encodes CASSAGTGKGEKLLF. Full variable domain (remainder filled in from reference TRBV11-2 and TRBJ1-4): EAGVAQSPRYKIIEKRQSVAFWCNPISGHATLYWYQQILGQGPKLLIQFQNNGVVDDSQLPKDRFSAERLKGVDSTLKIQPAKLEDSAVYLCASSAGTGKGEKLLFGSGTQLSVL.

This chain uses TRBV7-9 with TRBJ2-2; 9 bases are shared with TRBD1. The CDR3 runs 16 residues. Trimming removed 5 bases from V and 6 bases from J; junction bases left unmatched: 10. Germline assignment: CDR1 SEHNR and CDR2 FQNEAQ (reference sequence). The DNA for the CDR3 is TGTGCCAGCAGCCCAATAAACGGACAGGGGTCCGGGGAGCTGTTTTTT. It yields the protein CASSPINGQGSGELFF. The variable domain in full, completed from reference TRBV7-9 and TRBJ2-2, reads DTGVSQNPRHKITKRGQNVTFRCDPISEHNRLYWYRQTLGQGPEFLTYFQNEAQLEKSRLLSDRFSAERPKGSFSTLEIQRTEQGDSAMYLCASSPINGQGSGELFFGEGSRLTVL.

This chain joins TRBV9 and TRBJ2-3, with a weak D call TRBD2 (5 bases). Per germline, CDR1 SGDLS and CDR2 YYNGEE. Deletions cut 4 bases from V and 2 bases from J, with 14 bases between. The length of the CDR3 is 15 residues. This CDR3 reads CASSPGGLYTDTQYF. Here the CDR3 DNA reads TGTGCCAGCAGCCCAGGCGGGTTGTACACAGATACGCAGTATTTT.

The chain couples TRBV4-2 to TRBJ1-1; D remains unclear. Germline values: CDR1 LGHNA, CDR2 YNFKEQ. CDR3 length equals 16 residues. V was shortened by 3 bases and J by 0 bases, with 14 bases between the two germline ends. CDR3 amino acids: CASSHLATTVNTEAFF. Here the CDR3 DNA reads TGTGCCAGCAGCCATCTCGCAACCACAGTGAACACTGAAGCTTTCTTT.

This clone has a single count. Germline and junction disagree at one end, which may indicate a read error. This rearrangement joins TRBV20-1 to TRBJ2-1, with unresolved D. There are 10 residues in the CDR3. Germline-derived CDR1 and CDR2 are DFQATT and SNEGSKA (reference sequence). CDR3 nucleotide sequence: TGCAGTGCTATTAACAAAGAGCAGTTCTTC. Translated, it gives CSAINKEQFF.

V usage is TRBV7-3 and J usage is TRBJ2-3, with D possibly being TRBD2 (7 bases). With 1 base removed from V and 6 bases from J, the gap between germline ends came to 17 bases. The CDR3 has 16 amino acids. Looked up from germline, CDR1 is SGHTA and CDR2 is FQGTGA. The CDR3 region is CASSLNGGLISDTQYF. The CDR3, as DNA: TGTGCCAGCAGCTTAAACGGGGGGCTGATATCGGATACGCAGTATTTT. The variable domain in full, with the rest retrieved from reference TRBV7-3 and TRBJ2-3, is GAGVSQTPSNKVTEKGKYVELRCDPISGHTALYWYRQSLGQGPEFLIYFQGTGAADDSGLPNDRFFAVRPEGSVSTLKIQRTERGDSAVYLCASSLNGGLISDTQYFGPGTRLTVL.

The chain combines TRBV19 with TRBJ2-1; TRBD2 agrees at 7 bases. The CDR3 extends over 17 amino acids. After removal of 4 bases from V and 0 bases from J, the junction contained 9 bases not matched to a gene. The germline CDR1 and CDR2 sequences are LNHDA and SQIVND (reference sequence). Here the CDR3 reads CASSTFLLASSYNEQFF. DNA for the CDR3: TGTGCCAGTAGTACCTTCTTACTAGCGAGCTCCTACAATGAGCAGTTCTTC.

The chain carries TRBV5-1 and TRBJ1-2; D unclear. The CDR3 spans 14 residues. The V end was cut by 0 bases, the J end by 4 bases, with 10 bases between. Germline CDR1 reads SGHRS; CDR2 reads YFSETQ. The CDR3 here is CASSLGGNTYGYTF. The CDR3, as DNA: TGCGCCAGCAGCTTGGGAGGGAACACCTATGGCTACACCTTC. The full variable domain, completed using reference TRBV5-1 and TRBJ1-2, is KAGVTQTPRYLIKTRGQQVTLSCSPISGHRSVSWYQQTPGQGLQFLFEYFSETQRNKGNFPGRFSGRQFSNSRSEMNVSTLELGDSALYLCASSLGGNTYGYTFGSGTRLTVV.

The V call is TRBV11-2, the J call TRBJ2-1, with 8 nucleotides matching TRBD2. The germline gives CDR1 SGHAT, CDR2 FQNNGV. The ends lost 3 bases at V and 8 bases at J; junction bases unmatched: 6. The CDR3 has 14 amino acids. The CDR3 loop reads CASSFGTSIYEQFF. In DNA, the CDR3 is TGTGCCAGCAGCTTCGGGACTAGTATCTATGAGCAGTTCTTC.

The chain couples TRBV4-1 to TRBJ2-7, with 8 nucleotides matching TRBD1. The CDR3 totals 14 residues. After removal of 4 bases from V and 4 bases from J, the junction contained 6 bases not matched to a gene. Germline values: CDR1 MGHRA, CDR2 YSYEKL. The CDR3 DNA reads TGCGCCAGCAGCCGTCCGGGACAGGAGTACGAGCAGTACTTC. It encodes CASSRPGQEYEQYF.

The chain links TRBV6-1 to TRBJ1-1, with 7 bases that match TRBD1. The germline V gene has CDR1 MNHNS and CDR2 SASEGT. V shed 4 bases, J shed 1 base, and the junction held 6 bases outside the gene matches. The CDR3 contains 15 residues. For the CDR3, the DNA is TGTGCCAGCAGTGCTATCCGGACAGGGAACACTGAAGCTTTCTTT. This codes for CASSAIRTGNTEAFF.

The J gene is TRBJ2-4, the V gene TRBV27, with D tentatively TRBD1 (6 bases). Germline loops: CDR1 MNHEY, CDR2 SMNVEV (reference sequence). V was shortened by 10 bases and J by 1 base, with 11 bases between the two germline ends. The CDR3 runs to 13 residues. The DNA of the CDR3 is TGTGCCATAGGACAGTATGCCAAAAACATTCAGTACTTC. Translation: CAIGQYAKNIQYF.

The V and J genes are TRBV5-4 and TRBJ2-5, with TRBD2 as a possible D gene (7 bases). CDR1 and CDR2 (germline): SGHNT, YYREEE (reference sequence). V lost 3 bases and J 4 bases, leaving 16 bases between the germline ends. The CDR3 has 15 residues. The CDR3 reads CASSSGGLSGETQYF. CDR3 DNA sequence: TGTGCCAGCAGCTCGGGGGGCCTGAGTGGAGAGACCCAGTACTTC.